Presented here are 5 T cell receptor beta chains from one specimen sequenced in a study of cytomegalovirus exposure and HLA in healthy donors. A multiplex PCR was run with 60 Vbeta primers and 13 Jbeta primers. Clones were sequenced by immunoSEQ multiplex PCR, and TCRdb holds only the in-frame ones, with some missing. The table lists 150,000 or so clones, 76% of them singletons. The sequenced sample consisted of PBMCs. Receptors originate from a female donor in good health and CMV-seronegative.

The chain is built from TRBV10-3 and TRBJ1-5; 7 positions match TRBD1. This CDR3 has 14 residues. V dropped 10 bases and J dropped 0; count of bases not matched to a gene: 6. CDR1 and CDR2 (germline): ENHRY, SYGVKD. The CDR3 DNA sequence: TGTGCCACCCGGGACAGCCGTAGCAATCAGCCCCAGCATTTT. It codes for CATRDSRSNQPQHF.

The chain combines TRBV11-2 with TRBJ2-7, with D tentatively TRBD1 (6 bases). This CDR3 has 13 amino acids. The ends were cut back, 6 bases at V and 6 bases at J, with 15 bases in the middle. CDR1 and CDR2 from the germline V gene are SGHAT and FQNNGV. The CDR3 sequence is CASSSQGTGEQYF. The DNA for the CDR3 is TGTGCCAGCAGTTCCCAGGGGACGGGCGAGCAGTACTTC.

This clone was seen only once. This chain joins TRBV7-9 and TRBJ2-7; D is possibly TRBD1 (5 bases). CDR1 and CDR2 (germline): SEHNR, FQNEAQ (reference sequence). Trimming stripped 1 base from V and 3 bases from J, with 10 bases between. There are 14 residues in the CDR3. For the CDR3, the DNA is TGTGCCAGCAGCTTAGGTAGGGGAAACTACGAGCAGTACTTC. It encodes CASSLGRGNYEQYF.

This clone was seen only once. J is TRBJ2-5 and V is TRBV7-2; 9 nucleotides agree with TRBD2. The DNA end is a closer match to TRBJ2-7, so the J assignment may be wrong. The CDR3 covers 16 residues. Germline lookup yields CDR1 SGHTA and CDR2 FQGNSA. CDR3 DNA: TGTGCCAGCAGCCCCCTTAGCGGGAGAGTCTCGGCCGAGCAGTACTTC. It is translated as CASSPLSGRVSAEQYF.

V gene TRBV27 combines with J gene TRBJ2-3; weak D call: TRBD1 (6 bases). Between the trimmed V and J ends, which lost 7 bases and 3 bases, there was a span of 20 bases. There are 16 residues in the CDR3. Germline V lookup: CDR1 MNHEY, CDR2 SMNVEV (reference sequence). CDR3 DNA: TGTGCCAGCACCTCATTTCGGGCAGGGGAGACAGATACGCAGTATTTT. Translating it yields CASTSFRAGETDTQYF.